A single sample gave rise to the 3 T cell receptor beta chains below, sequenced in a study of T cells in Graves' hyperthyroidism and ophthalmopathy. It was RNA transcripts that yielded the amplified TCR beta CDR3 regions. HTBI primers were employed in a first-round RT-PCR of the TCR CDR3. A single record per CDR3 protein comes from TCRdb applying MiXCR to the multiplex PCR reads. The sample has 550,000 to 600,000 distinct CDR3 sequences, more than 45% seen once. The sample consisted of peripheral blood or thyroid tissue (not recorded which). These receptors were obtained from an adult woman with Graves' disease, either hyperthyroidism or ophthalmopathy (not recorded which).

Turning to this clonotype: An end of the junction does not agree with germline; a read error may underlie this. The chain has TRBV29-1 and TRBJ1-2; D gene unclear. The CDR3 covers 14 residues. Germline-derived CDR1 and CDR2 are SQVTM and ANQGSEA. The DNA of the CDR3 is TGCAGCGTTGAAGATCCGTGGACTGATTATGGTTACACCTTC. Its protein product is CSVEDPWTDYGYTF.

This clonotype was seen repeatedly, ten times or more. This rearrangement joins TRBV7-8 to TRBJ2-6; D possibly corresponds to TRBD1 (5 bases). Germline V gene data show CDR1 as SGHVS and CDR2 as FQNEAQ. V lost 5 bases and J lost 9, with 17 bases in between. This CDR3 is built from 15 residues. DNA for the CDR3: TGTGCCAGCAGCCGCAGGGTGGTAGGAGTCAACGTCCTGACTTTC. As protein: CASSRRVVGVNVLTF.

V and J are TRBV2 and TRBJ1-3; tentative D call: TRBD1 (5 bases). Germline CDR1 SNHLY, CDR2 FYNNEI. Trimming cost V 1 base and J 8 bases, with 18 bases left between them. There are 16 residues in the CDR3. CDR3 in DNA: TGTGCCAGCAGTGAAGAAAAGACAGCCTATGGCTACACCATATATTTT. It yields the protein CASSEEKTAYGYTIYF.